This T cell receptor (beta chain) comes out of a study of blood T cell repertoires in COVID-19. On the study more broadly: Researchers got acute and convalescent COVID-19 samples from the United States, Italy and Spain. Sources were T cells, B-cell-depleted T cells, or PBMCs; the material itself was cDNA or gDNA.

This clone was observed a handful of times. In the study's own analysis: Amplified reference gene primers provided the basis for estimating nucleated cell counts. Data came from immunoSEQ multiplex PCR; TCRdb stores just in-frame clones and leaves some out. V and J calls and clone size come straight from that table; D and trimming were deduced from the DNA. The sample holds some 78,000 clones, 84% seen once. V lost 5 bases to trimming and J lost 3 bases, with 14 bases between them. CDR1 is LNHDA, CDR2 SQIVND, per germline (reference sequence). The CDR3 loop spans 14 amino acids. Sequencing was carried out using peripheral blood. This clonotype was obtained from a man aged 50 or older with acute or convalescent COVID-19. The genes are TRBV19 and TRBJ2-7, with D possibly TRBD1 on 7 matching bases. Here the CDR3 reads CASSSRQGGYEQYF. In nucleotides, the CDR3 is TGTGCCAGTAGTTCCCGGCAGGGGGGCTACGAGCAGTACTTC.